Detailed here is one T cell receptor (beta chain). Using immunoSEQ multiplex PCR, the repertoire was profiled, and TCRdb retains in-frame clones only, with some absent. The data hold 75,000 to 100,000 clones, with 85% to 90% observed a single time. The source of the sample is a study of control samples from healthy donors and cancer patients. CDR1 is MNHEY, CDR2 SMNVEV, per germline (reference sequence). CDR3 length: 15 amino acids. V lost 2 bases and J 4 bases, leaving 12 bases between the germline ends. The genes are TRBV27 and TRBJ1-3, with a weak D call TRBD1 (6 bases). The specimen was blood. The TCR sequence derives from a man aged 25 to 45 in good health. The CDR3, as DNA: TGTGCCAGCAGTTTAGGGAACAGGGCCGGAAACACCATATATTTT. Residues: CASSLGNRAGNTIYF.